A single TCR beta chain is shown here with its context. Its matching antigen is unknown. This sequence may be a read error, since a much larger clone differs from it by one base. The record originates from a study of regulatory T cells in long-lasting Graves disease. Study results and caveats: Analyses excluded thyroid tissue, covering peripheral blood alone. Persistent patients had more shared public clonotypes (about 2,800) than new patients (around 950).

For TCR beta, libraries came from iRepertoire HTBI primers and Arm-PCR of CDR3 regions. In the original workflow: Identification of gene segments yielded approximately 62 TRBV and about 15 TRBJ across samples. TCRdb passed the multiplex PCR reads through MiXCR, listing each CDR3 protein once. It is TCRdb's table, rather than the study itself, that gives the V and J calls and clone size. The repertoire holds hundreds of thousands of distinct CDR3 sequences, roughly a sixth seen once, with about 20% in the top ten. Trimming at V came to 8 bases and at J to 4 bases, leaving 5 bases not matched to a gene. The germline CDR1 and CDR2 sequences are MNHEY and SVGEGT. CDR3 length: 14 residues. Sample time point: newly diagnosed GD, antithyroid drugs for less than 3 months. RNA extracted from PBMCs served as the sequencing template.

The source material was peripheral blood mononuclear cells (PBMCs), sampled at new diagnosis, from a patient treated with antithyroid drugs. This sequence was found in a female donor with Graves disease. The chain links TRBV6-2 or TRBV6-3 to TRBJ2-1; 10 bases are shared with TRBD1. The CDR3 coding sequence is TGTGCCAGCTCTGACAGGGGGCAATACAATGAGCAGTTCTTC. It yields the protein CASSDRGQYNEQFF.